The 30 T cell receptor beta chains below were found in one sample sequenced in a study of blood T cell repertoires in COVID-19. The repertoire was sequenced with immunoSEQ multiplex PCR; TCRdb's copy has only in-frame clones and lacks some. Of roughly 180,000 clones in the sample, about 80% were seen once. Sequencing was performed on peripheral blood. Receptors originate from a human donor in a cohort sampled during active COVID-19.

J is TRBJ1-1 and V is TRBV10-1; no clear D gene. V was trimmed by 5 bases and J by 3 bases, leaving 16 bases between them. Germline values: CDR1 WNHNN, CDR2 SYGVQD (reference sequence). The CDR3 contains 15 residues. The CDR3 sequence: CASSSRHGWDTEAFF. CDR3 coding DNA: TGCGCCAGCAGTTCCAGACATGGTTGGGACACTGAAGCTTTCTTT.

The chain couples TRBV3-1 (or the pseudogene TRBV3-2) to TRBJ2-5; 8 bases line up with TRBD2. V dropped 6 bases and J dropped 5; count of bases not matched to a gene: 14. The CDR3 has 16 amino acids. Germline CDR1 reads LGHDT; CDR2 reads YNNKEL (reference sequence). CDR3 amino acids: CASSRDSGAIGETQYF. CDR3 sequence (DNA): TGTGCCAGCAGTCGCGATAGCGGGGCCATCGGGGAGACCCAGTACTTC.

The chain employs TRBV5-3 and TRBJ2-7, with a possible D match to TRBD2 (5 bases). TRBV5-3 belongs to the ORF category, with a function that is uncertain. There are 15 residues in the CDR3. V was trimmed by 4 bases and J by 2 bases, leaving 16 bases between them. The CDR3 DNA reads TGTGCCAGAAGCCCGGCGGGCCTAGAGCCCTACGAGCAGTACTTC. Protein product: CARSPAGLEPYEQYF.

CDR3: CASNHPAGTGGARSYGYTF. CDR3 DNA sequence: TGTGCCAGCAACCACCCGGCCGGGACAGGGGGCGCGAGGAGCTATGGCTACACCTTC. The chain carries TRBV2 and TRBJ1-2; 12 bases agree with TRBD1. The CDR3 consists of 19 residues. Germline V lookup: CDR1 SNHLY, CDR2 FYNNEI. V dropped 7 bases and J dropped 4; count of bases not matched to a gene: 19.

The rearrangement uses TRBV7-9 and TRBJ2-2; 8 nucleotides line up with TRBD2. Germline loops: CDR1 SEHNR, CDR2 FQNEAQ (reference sequence). V was pared by 2 bases and J by 3 bases, with 8 bases of the junction left unmatched. CDR3 length: 17 residues. CDR3 nucleotides: TGTGCCAGCAGCTTACTAAGCGGGGGAGGGGACACCGGGGAGCTGTTTTTT. Translating it yields CASSLLSGGGDTGELFF.

The chain carries TRBV19 and TRBJ1-6, with D perhaps TRBD1 (5 bases). CDR1 and CDR2 (germline): LNHDA, SQIVND (reference sequence). The CDR3 runs to 13 residues. Trimming pared 6 bases from V and 9 bases from J, leaving 12 bases between. For the CDR3, the DNA is TGTGCCAGTAGCCGGGACGGGGGTTCACCCCTCCACTTT. This encodes CASSRDGGSPLHF. Supplemented by reference TRBV19 and TRBJ1-6, the full variable domain reads DGGITQSPKYLFRKEGQNVTLSCEQNLNHDAMYWYRQDPGQGLRLIYYSQIVNDFQKGDIAEGYSVSREKKESFPLTVTSAQKNPTAFYLCASSRDGGSPLHFGNGTRLTVT.

This chain joins TRBV7-7 and TRBJ2-7; D perhaps matches TRBD2 (6 bases). The V and J ends lost 5 bases and 3 bases respectively, with 11 bases between them. Germline V gives CDR1 SSHAT, CDR2 FNYEAQ (reference sequence). The CDR3 is 13 amino acids. In nucleotides, the CDR3 is TGTGCCAGCAGCGCGGGGATTGGCTACGAGCAGTACTTC. Protein product: CASSAGIGYEQYF.

This sequence joins TRBV19 and TRBJ1-5; 7 positions match TRBD1. The germline V gene has CDR1 LNHDA and CDR2 SQIVND (reference sequence). This CDR3 comprises 15 residues. V dropped 4 bases and J dropped 5; count of bases not matched to a gene: 8. CDR3 in amino acids: CASSTRQGGDQPQHF. DNA of the CDR3: TGTGCCAGTAGTACACGACAGGGTGGGGATCAGCCCCAGCATTTT.

The rearrangement uses TRBV11-2 and TRBJ2-3; TRBD2 matches at 7 bases. The germline V gene has CDR1 SGHAT and CDR2 FQNNGV. The CDR3 runs 18 residues. V shed 5 bases, J shed 3 bases, and the junction held 17 bases outside the gene matches. The CDR3 DNA follows: TGTGCCAGCAGCCAACTAGCGTACGCCCAGTCGGATACAGATACGCAGTATTTT. This sequence encodes CASSQLAYAQSDTDTQYF.

The chain links TRBV5-4 to TRBJ2-7; D gene uncertain. The length of the CDR3 is 13 residues. Germline CDR1 is SGHNT and CDR2 is YYREEE (reference sequence). Trimming left V 0 bases short and J 2 bases short, with 6 bases between. The chain's CDR3 is CASSLANPYEQYF. DNA for the CDR3: TGTGCCAGCAGCTTGGCCAATCCCTACGAGCAGTACTTC.

This rearrangement joins TRBV29-1 to TRBJ2-1, with 8 bases lining up with TRBD1. Germline V lookup: CDR1 SQVTM, CDR2 ANQGSEA. The CDR3 is 13 amino acids. V dropped 7 bases and J dropped 4; count of bases not matched to a gene: 6. Here the CDR3 reads CSGGQGPYNEQFF. The CDR3 coding sequence is TGCAGCGGTGGACAGGGCCCTTACAATGAGCAGTTCTTC.

The chain recombines TRBV30 with TRBJ1-5; a possible D gene is TRBD1 (5 bases). Looked up from germline, CDR1 is GTSNPN and CDR2 is SVGIG (reference sequence). This CDR3 is 13 amino acids long. V gave up 4 bases and J gave up 5 bases, with 12 bases separating them. CDR3 coding DNA: TGTGCCTGGAAAGGAGGGGTGGATCAGCCCCAGCATTTT. It yields the protein CAWKGGVDQPQHF.

This chain uses TRBV6-6 with TRBJ1-6; D may be TRBD1 (6 bases). The V end was cut by 2 bases, the J end by 5 bases, with 10 bases between. This CDR3 spans 15 amino acids. In germline, CDR1 is MNHNY, CDR2 SVGAGI (reference sequence). The CDR3 region is CASSYRGKDNSPLHF. CDR3 nucleotides: TGTGCCAGCAGTTACAGGGGGAAGGATAATTCACCCCTCCACTTT.

The chain employs TRBV5-4 and TRBJ2-7; perhaps TRBD1 as D (6 bases). V was pared by 2 bases and J by 3 bases, with 12 bases between. The CDR3 covers 14 residues. Looked up from germline, CDR1 is SGHNT and CDR2 is YYREEE (reference sequence). CDR3 in amino acids: CASSFGQSVYEQYF. Here the CDR3 DNA reads TGTGCCAGCAGCTTCGGACAGTCGGTCTACGAGCAGTACTTC.

The chain is built from TRBV2 and TRBJ1-6; no definite D call. The CDR3 has 14 amino acids. Germline V gives CDR1 SNHLY, CDR2 FYNNEI. Trimming cost V 1 base and J 11 bases, with 12 bases left between them. This CDR3 is CASSEGRIRPPLHF. CDR3 sequence (DNA): TGTGCCAGCAGTGAAGGGAGAATTAGGCCACCCCTCCACTTT.

V gene TRBV9 combines with J gene TRBJ2-3; D is possibly TRBD2 (5 bases). The CDR3 runs to 14 residues. V was shortened by 1 base and J by 2 bases, with 8 bases between the two germline ends. From germline, CDR1 is SGDLS and CDR2 YYNGEE. The CDR3 DNA sequence: TGTGCCAGCAGCGTATTCGGGAACACAGATACGCAGTATTTT. This codes for CASSVFGNTDTQYF.

The chain couples TRBV6-2 or TRBV6-3 to TRBJ2-5; D is perhaps TRBD2 (6 bases). Germline loops: CDR1 MNHEY, CDR2 SVGEGT. Trimming shortened V by 2 bases and J by 2 bases, and 12 bases separated the two germline ends. This CDR3 has 15 amino acids. CDR3 residues: CASSYLDYRQETQYF. CDR3 DNA: TGTGCCAGCAGTTACCTGGACTACCGTCAAGAGACCCAGTACTTC.

This clone was counted a few times. This chain uses TRBV7-2 with TRBJ2-3; 11 nucleotides line up with TRBD2. The germline V gene has CDR1 SGHTA and CDR2 FQGNSA. The CDR3 is made up of 14 amino acids. V dropped 8 bases and J dropped 0; count of bases not matched to a gene: 1. CDR3 nucleotide sequence: TGTGCCAGCCGACTAGCGGGGAGCACAGATACGCAGTATTTT. This translates into CASRLAGSTDTQYF.

The chain carries TRBV7-3 and TRBJ2-5, with a tentative D call TRBD2 (6 bases). CDR1 and CDR2 from the germline V gene are SGHTA and FQGTGA. V lost 2 bases, J lost 5 bases, and 21 bases lay in between. The CDR3 totals 17 residues. CDR3 region: CASSLSDYPTRCETQYF. CDR3 coding DNA: TGTGCCAGCAGCTTATCGGACTACCCTACCCGGTGTGAGACCCAGTACTTC.

The V gene is TRBV18, the J gene TRBJ1-2, with 10 positions matching TRBD1. This CDR3 contains 13 residues. The junction had 4 bases not matched to a gene; V was cut back by 5 bases and J by 7 bases. Germline lookup yields CDR1 KGHSH and CDR2 LQKENI. CDR3 nucleotide sequence: TGTGCCAGCTCAGGGACAGGGGAAGGTGGCTACACCTTC. Amino acid sequence: CASSGTGEGGYTF.

The chain is built from TRBV12-5 and TRBJ2-1, with 7 positions matching TRBD1. This CDR3 comprises 18 residues. Per germline, CDR1 LGHNT and CDR2 FRNRAP. Germline trimming cut 1 base from V and 4 bases from J; bases unmatched to any gene: 13. CDR3 nucleotides: TGTGCTAGTGGTTTGGAGCGACAGGGCCTCACACGATACAATGAGCAGTTCTTC. It specifies CASGLERQGLTRYNEQFF. Together with reference TRBV12-5 and TRBJ2-1, the CDR3 gives the full variable domain: DARVTQTPRHKVTEMGQEVTMRCQPILGHNTVFWYRQTMMQGLELLAYFRNRAPLDDSGMPKDRFSAEMPDATLATLKIQPSEPRDSAVYFCASGLERQGLTRYNEQFFGPGTRLTVL.

The CDR3 DNA follows: TGTGCCAGCAGCAAGATAACAGCTCCAAAGGAAAAACTGTTTTTT. Its protein is CASSKITAPKEKLFF. The chain is built from TRBV21-1 and TRBJ1-4; TRBD1 was called by the table and not checked on the DNA. TRBV21-1 is given as a pseudogene. The CDR3 contains 15 residues.

The rearrangement uses TRBV2 and TRBJ1-2; TRBD1 aligns across 7 bases. Germline V lookup: CDR1 SNHLY, CDR2 FYNNEI. The V and J ends lost 2 bases and 7 bases, in that order; junction bases with no gene match: 4. There are 13 residues in the CDR3. As DNA, the CDR3 is TGTGCCAGCAGTGAAAGCAGGGGGGTTGGCTACACCTTC. This translates into CASSESRGVGYTF.

The V gene is TRBV5-1, the J gene TRBJ2-2; 9 nucleotides match TRBD1. CDR3 length equals 13 residues. Germline CDR1 SGHRS, CDR2 YFSETQ. V trimming: 5 bases; J trimming: 7 bases; junction bases outside the gene matches: 3. In DNA form, the CDR3 reads TGCGCCAGCAGACAGGGGGCAGGCGGGGAGCTGTTTTTT. Protein: CASRQGAGGELFF.

This clone was detected once. This rearrangement joins TRBV19 to TRBJ2-2; 8 nucleotides align to TRBD2. The germline V gene has CDR1 LNHDA and CDR2 SQIVND (reference sequence). The CDR3 is 16 amino acids. J lost 3 bases, V lost 3 bases, and 6 bases had no gene match. In DNA, the CDR3 is TGTGCCAGTAGTATTCTCCTAGCGGGCTACACCGGGGAGCTGTTTTTT. This encodes CASSILLAGYTGELFF.

The rearrangement uses TRBV10-1 and TRBJ1-2; 9 nucleotides align to TRBD1. The germline V gene has CDR1 WNHNN and CDR2 SYGVQD (reference sequence). The CDR3 runs 13 residues. Germline trimming cut 5 bases from V and 5 bases from J; bases unmatched to any gene: 3. CDR3 region: CASSPGTGYGYTF. CDR3 DNA: TGCGCCAGCAGTCCCGGGACAGGGTATGGCTACACCTTC.

This chain joins TRBV3-1 (or the pseudogene TRBV3-2) and TRBJ1-1; D remains unclear. V lost 4 bases, J lost 1 base, and 10 bases lay in between. Germline CDR1 reads LGHDT; CDR2 reads YNNKEL (reference sequence). The CDR3 sequence is 14 residues long. The CDR3 loop reads CASSRRDANTEAFF. CDR3 DNA: TGTGCCAGCAGCCGGAGGGATGCGAACACTGAAGCTTTCTTT.

The chain is built from TRBV2 and TRBJ1-4; 9 nucleotides agree with TRBD1. Germline CDR1 SNHLY, CDR2 FYNNEI. Unmatched junction bases numbered 6, after V lost 4 bases and J lost 3 bases. This CDR3 has 16 residues. In DNA form, the CDR3 reads TGTGCCAGCAGTGTCAGACAGGGGGAGGCTAATGAAAAACTGTTTTTT. Amino acid sequence: CASSVRQGEANEKLFF.

This clone occurred a few times. The CDR3 loop reads CASRRGQRYEQYF. For the CDR3, the DNA is TGTGCCAGTAGGCGGGGACAGAGGTACGAGCAGTACTTC. The rearrangement joins TRBV19 to TRBJ2-7; a weak D match, TRBD1 (7 bases). Between the trimmed V and J ends, which lost 6 bases and 4 bases, there was a span of 13 bases. CDR1 and CDR2 (germline): LNHDA, SQIVND (reference sequence). The CDR3 has 13 amino acids.

The rearrangement uses TRBV3-1 (or the pseudogene TRBV3-2) and TRBJ1-4; weak D call: TRBD1 (6 bases). V was shortened by 0 bases and J by 5 bases, with 10 bases between the two germline ends. Germline values: CDR1 LGHDT, CDR2 YNNKEL (reference sequence). This CDR3 comprises 15 residues. CDR3 sequence reads: CASSQEGGGNEKLFF. The CDR3 coding sequence is TGTGCCAGCAGCCAAGAAGGGGGAGGGAATGAAAAACTGTTTTTT.